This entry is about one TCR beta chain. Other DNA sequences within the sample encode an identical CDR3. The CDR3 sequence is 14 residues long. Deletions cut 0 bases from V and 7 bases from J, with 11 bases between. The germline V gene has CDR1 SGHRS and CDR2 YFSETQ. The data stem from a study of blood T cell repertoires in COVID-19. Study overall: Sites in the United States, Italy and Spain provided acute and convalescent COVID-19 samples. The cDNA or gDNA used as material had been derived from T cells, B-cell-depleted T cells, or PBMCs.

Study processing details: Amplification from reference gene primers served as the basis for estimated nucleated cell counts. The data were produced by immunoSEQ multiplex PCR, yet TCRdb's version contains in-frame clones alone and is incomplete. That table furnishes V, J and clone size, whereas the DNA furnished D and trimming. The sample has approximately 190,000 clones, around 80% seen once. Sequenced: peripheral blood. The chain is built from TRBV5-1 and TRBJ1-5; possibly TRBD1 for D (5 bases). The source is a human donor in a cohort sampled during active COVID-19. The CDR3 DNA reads TGCGCCAGCAGCTTGGGCGGGGACGGCCAGCCCCAGCATTTT. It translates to CASSLGGDGQPQHF.